Following are 20 T cell receptor beta chains from one sample sequenced in a study of metastatic and nonmetastatic thyroid tumors. TCRdb re-called the PCR reads through MiXCR. There are 25,000 to 35,000 clones in the sample; around a quarter occur only once, and roughly 15% lies in the top ten. Prior to thyroid surgery, none of the patients had received any treatment. Sequencing used blood. The receptors stem from a female donor with papillary thyroid cancer or a benign thyroid nodule (not recorded which). Some clones in this sample may be carry-over from other donors' samples.

The chain carries TRBV30 and TRBJ1-5, with D uncertain. Germline values: CDR1 GTSNPN, CDR2 SVGIG (reference sequence). The CDR3 length is 15 residues. V lost 0 bases and J 4 bases, leaving 13 bases between the germline ends. The CDR3 protein is CAWSVMALGNQPQHF. DNA of the CDR3: TGTGCCTGGAGTGTAATGGCCCTTGGAAATCAGCCCCAGCATTTT. The whole variable domain, filled in from reference TRBV30 and TRBJ1-5, reads SQTIHQWPATLVQPVGSPLSLECTVEGTSNPNLYWYRQAAGRGLQLLFYSVGIGQISSEVPQNLSASRPQDRQFILSSKKLLLSDSGFYLCAWSVMALGNQPQHFGDGTRLSIL.

This clone appeared many times. This chain connects TRBV19 to TRBJ1-2, with 9 bases that match TRBD1. J was trimmed by 4 bases and V by 5 bases; bases with no gene match: 2. The germline CDR1 and CDR2 sequences are LNHDA and SQIVND (reference sequence). The CDR3 is 13 amino acids. CDR3 DNA: TGTGCCAGTAGTTCGGGACAGGGCTATGGCTACACCTTC. It yields the protein CASSSGQGYGYTF.

The table lists this clone with many counts. This sequence joins TRBV11-2 and TRBJ2-7; 8 positions agree with TRBD1. Germline V CDR1 and CDR2: SGHAT, FQNNGV. The CDR3 length is 14 residues. Trimming removed 1 base from V and 4 bases from J; junction bases left unmatched: 3. CDR3 region: CASSLGQGAYEQYF. The CDR3 DNA follows: TGTGCCAGCAGCTTAGGCCAGGGGGCATACGAGCAGTACTTC. The full variable domain, in which reference TRBV11-2 and TRBJ2-7 provide the parts outside the CDR3, is EAGVAQSPRYKIIEKRQSVAFWCNPISGHATLYWYQQILGQGPKLLIQFQNNGVVDDSQLPKDRFSAERLKGVDSTLKIQPAKLEDSAVYLCASSLGQGAYEQYFGPGTRLTVT.

This clone was recorded many times. V and J are TRBV18 and TRBJ1-1; 8 bases are shared with TRBD1. The germline gives CDR1 KGHSH, CDR2 LQKENI. This CDR3 is 14 amino acids long. With 2 bases clipped from V and 5 bases from J, the junction kept 4 bases outside the gene matches. The CDR3 region is CASSPAGGSTEAFF. The CDR3 nucleotides are TGTGCCAGCTCACCAGCAGGGGGCAGTACTGAAGCTTTCTTT. Filled out from reference TRBV18 and TRBJ1-1, the complete variable domain reads NAGVMQNPRHLVRRRGQEARLRCSPMKGHSHVYWYRQLPEEGLKFMVYLQKENIIDESGMPKERFSAEFPKEGPSILRIQQVVRGDSAAYFCASSPAGGSTEAFFGQGTRLTVV.

This clone was recorded many times. The chain has TRBV4-3 and TRBJ2-7, with D unresolved. This CDR3 contains 14 residues. V was clipped by 0 bases and J by 4 bases, with 10 bases between them. Germline V lookup: CDR1 LGHNA, CDR2 YSLEER. The CDR3 spells CASSQDGLGYEQYF. The CDR3 DNA reads TGCGCCAGCAGCCAAGACGGGCTAGGATACGAGCAGTACTTC.

This clone was observed many times. The CDR3 loop reads CASGLDYNSPLHF. The CDR3 DNA follows: TGTGCTAGTGGTTTGGACTATAATTCACCCCTCCACTTT. The V and J genes are TRBV12-5 and TRBJ1-6; D not resolved. Germline V CDR1 and CDR2: LGHNT, FRNRAP. Trimming took 1 base from V and 3 from J, leaving 1 base between them. The CDR3 has 13 residues.

The V call is TRBV12-3 or TRBV12-4, the J call TRBJ2-2, with TRBD1 as a possible D gene (5 bases). The CDR3 length is 14 residues. The V end was cut by 3 bases, the J end by 6 bases, with 11 bases between. This CDR3 reads CASSFTQAAGELFF. For the CDR3, the DNA is TGTGCCAGCAGTTTTACACAGGCGGCCGGGGAGCTGTTTTTT.

The chain joins TRBV20-1 to TRBJ2-2; TRBD2 aligns across 14 bases. Germline V gives CDR1 DFQATT, CDR2 SNEGSKA (reference sequence). The CDR3 covers 15 residues. The CDR3 DNA sequence: TGCAGACCCGGGACTAGCGGGAGTGGGTCCGGGGAGCTGTTTTTT. It codes for CRPGTSGSGSGELFF.

The CDR3 region has the DNA TGTGCCAGCTCAGACCAGGGGATTTACACCGGGGAGCTGTTTTTT. Amino acids: CASSDQGIYTGELFF. This sequence joins TRBV18 and TRBJ2-2, with a tentative D call TRBD1 (6 bases). CDR1 is KGHSH and CDR2 is LQKENI in the germline V gene. Trimming shortened V by 5 bases and J by 3 bases, and 13 bases separated the two germline ends. CDR3 length: 15 amino acids.

V and J are TRBV5-1 and TRBJ1-3; D possibly corresponds to TRBD1 (5 bases). Germline assignment: CDR1 SGHRS and CDR2 YFSETQ. CDR3 length: 20 residues. The V gene lost 0 bases and the J gene lost 0 bases, with 22 bases spanning the gap. The CDR3 DNA reads as TGCGCCAGCAGCTTGGGACTCATCGGGACCGCAGATGCCTCTGGAAACACCATATATTTT. Protein sequence: CASSLGLIGTADASGNTIYF.

This clone appeared many times. V and J are TRBV4-1 and TRBJ2-2, with D possibly matching TRBD1 (5 bases). CDR3 length equals 14 residues. Germline CDR1 reads MGHRA; CDR2 reads YSYEKL. Deletions cut 2 bases from V and 7 bases from J, with 11 bases between. The CDR3 sequence: CASSQPIGDGELFF. CDR3 nucleotides: TGCGCCAGCAGCCAACCTATAGGGGACGGGGAGCTGTTTTTT.

A word on this clone: The sample contains more than one DNA sequence encoding this CDR3. Here the CDR3 reads CASSLRAQSGTAAYEQYF. The CDR3 nucleotides read TGTGCCAGCTCACTCCGTGCCCAGTCAGGGACTGCAGCATACGAGCAGTACTTC. V and J are TRBV18 and TRBJ2-7; maybe TRBD2 (6 bases). The CDR3 extends over 18 amino acids. V lost 4 bases and J 4 bases, leaving 26 bases between the germline ends. CDR1 KGHSH and CDR2 LQKENI come from the germline V gene.

This clone has at least ten counts. The J gene is TRBJ1-2, the V gene TRBV20-1; tentative D call: TRBD1 (5 bases). Germline values: CDR1 DFQATT, CDR2 SNEGSKA (reference sequence). Trimming left V 6 bases short and J 0 bases short, with 11 bases between. The length of the CDR3 is 13 residues. The CDR3 nucleotides read TGCAGTGCCATGGACAATACTAACTATGGCTACACCTTC. As protein: CSAMDNTNYGYTF.

The V gene is TRBV30, the J gene TRBJ2-1; no reliable D call. The CDR3 totals 12 residues. Between the trimmed V and J ends, which lost 0 bases and 7 bases, there was a span of 7 bases. Germline assignment: CDR1 GTSNPN and CDR2 SVGIG (reference sequence). The CDR3 spells CAWSVIRNEQFF. CDR3 nucleotides: TGTGCCTGGAGTGTAATCAGAAATGAGCAGTTCTTC.

With respect to this clone: Other DNA sequences from this sample encode an identical CDR3 as well. The chain recombines TRBV30 with TRBJ1-1; no reliable D call. Germline CDR1 reads GTSNPN; CDR2 reads SVGIG (reference sequence). Trimming removed 5 bases at V and 6 bases at J, with 22 bases between. The CDR3 totals 15 residues. The CDR3, as DNA: TGTGCCTGGCAGCTAGGGAGTGGTGTCGGGGCTGAAGCTTTCTTT. This translates into CAWQLGSGVGAEAFF.

This chain uses TRBV24-1 with TRBJ1-5, with D perhaps TRBD1 (6 bases). The better agreement between TRBJ2-3 and the DNA end casts doubt on the J call. Germline V gives CDR1 KGHDR, CDR2 SFDVKD. This CDR3 spans 16 amino acids. For the CDR3, the DNA is TGTGCCAACACAGAGACCAGGGGCCACAGCAATCAGCCCCAGTATTTT. Amino acids: CANTETRGHSNQPQYF.

The rearrangement joins TRBV4-1 to TRBJ2-1; 7 nucleotides align to TRBD2. The CDR3 is made up of 14 amino acids. Per the germline V gene, CDR1 is MGHRA and CDR2 is YSYEKL. With V trimmed by 8 bases and J by 6 bases, 10 bases remained unmatched. The CDR3 nucleotides are TGCGCCAGCGGTCGACTCGGGGGGTCCAATGAGCAGTTCTTC. Its protein is CASGRLGGSNEQFF.

The chain couples TRBV30 to TRBJ2-1; 9 nucleotides line up with TRBD2. The length of the CDR3 is 11 residues. Germline V gene data show CDR1 as GTSNPN and CDR2 as SVGIG (reference sequence). The CDR3 region has the DNA TGTGCAGTGATGGGGTTGGGACTAGCTTTCTTC. It is translated as CAVMGLGLAFF.

There are many counts of this clone. The rearrangement links TRBV12-3 or TRBV12-4 to TRBJ1-1; D is undetermined. Trimming removed 4 bases from V and 6 bases from J, with 21 bases in between. The length of the CDR3 is 16 residues. The CDR3, as DNA: TGTGCCAGCAGTTCCCAAACGATGATACGCGAGGCTGAAGCTTTCTTT. It yields the protein CASSSQTMIREAEAFF.

This clone was seen a few times. In nucleotides, the CDR3 is TGTGCCAGCAGTGGAGGAACATTTATCTCCTACGAGCAGTACTTC. As protein: CASSGGTFISYEQYF. This sequence joins TRBV2 and TRBJ2-7; D remains unclear. The germline V and J ends were trimmed by 4 bases and 0 bases, with 13 bases remaining between them. The CDR3 covers 15 residues. In germline, CDR1 is SNHLY, CDR2 FYNNEI.